This is a list of T cell receptor beta chains from one sample in a study of cytomegalovirus exposure and HLA in healthy donors. This table comes from immunoSEQ multiplex PCR, and its TCRdb copy is limited to in-frame clones, with some not included. There are 100,000 or so clones in the sample; approximately 85% occur only once, and less than 5% lies in the top ten. Material: PBMCs. The receptors were sampled from a man younger than 45 in good health and CMV-seronegative. CDR3s leave out the opening cysteine and the closing phenylalanine or tryptophan. Each record gives: V gene, J gene, CDR3 protein.

TRBV5-1	TRBJ2-5	ASSHREQETQY
TRBV15	TRBJ2-3	ATSKAVGARTDTQY
TRBV5-4	TRBJ2-3	ASSLAGSTDTQY
TRBV19	TRBJ1-1	ASSIKQKNTEAF
TRBV18	TRBJ2-1	ASWDRGLGEQF
TRBV6-5	TRBJ2-5	ASSYSGLVETQY
TRBV27	TRBJ1-4	ASKSGGAGEKLF
TRBV28	TRBJ2-3	ASSSPGTGSTDTQY
TRBV4-1	TRBJ2-2	ASSPQGSGELF
TRBV30	TRBJ2-1	AWMRDRAYNEQF
TRBV13	TRBJ1-4	ASSSKTDRAEKLF
TRBV28	TRBJ2-7	ASSPTSGSIYEQY
TRBV7-2	TRBJ2-7	ASSLRTRGLDEQY
TRBV11-2	TRBJ1-2	ASSPGQGYGYT
TRBV11-2	TRBJ1-2	ASSPSGQGKGYT
TRBV27	TRBJ2-5	ASSLLWTPGRETQY
TRBV5-6	TRBJ2-2	ASSLLRGLAAQGELF
TRBV29-1	TRBJ2-5	SVALRQGETQY
TRBV5-1	TRBJ1-1	ASSTGGVRGEAF
TRBV28	TRBJ2-7	ASSRTAGVYEQY
TRBV28	TRBJ1-4	ASSSRQVNEKLF
TRBV18	TRBJ1-4	ASSPRRVSEKLF
TRBV30	TRBJ2-5	AWSSKRETQY
TRBV9	TRBJ2-1	ASTGTGGYNEQF
TRBV9	TRBJ2-5	ASSNDRGLQETQY
TRBV28	TRBJ2-2	ASLAGGGELF
TRBV9	TRBJ2-3	ASSVGWGRTDTQY
TRBV7-2	TRBJ2-7	ASSSGTIFYEQY
TRBV19	TRBJ2-7	ASSSLAGGTYEQY
TRBV6-6	TRBJ1-1	ASSLTVTEAF
TRBV27	TRBJ1-5	ASRGQAGYSNQPQH
TRBV6-5	TRBJ1-2	ASSYIARLDYGYT